The clone carrying this T cell receptor (beta chain) was counted many times. Amplification of TCR beta CDR3 regions was performed using RNA transcripts as template. In the first-round RT-PCR of the TCR CDR3, the HTBI primer set was used. TCRdb reprocessed the multiplex PCR reads via MiXCR and lists one record per CDR3 protein. The sample has approximately 700,000 distinct CDR3 sequences; 16% are singletons. These data come from a study of T cells in Graves' hyperthyroidism and ophthalmopathy. A roughly 10 ml volume of fresh peripheral blood provided the PBMCs. Sequenced material: blood. The sequence was obtained from a man younger than 35 with Graves' hyperthyroidism.

The CDR3 here is CAISEVGTGTEAFF. Written as DNA, the CDR3 is TGTGCCATCAGTGAGGTAGGGACGGGCACTGAAGCTTTCTTT. This chain connects TRBV10-3 to TRBJ1-1, with a tentative D call TRBD1 (5 bases). The CDR3 loop spans 14 amino acids. The V gene lost 2 bases and the J gene lost 4 bases, with 11 bases spanning the gap. Germline CDR1 reads ENHRY; CDR2 reads SYGVKD.